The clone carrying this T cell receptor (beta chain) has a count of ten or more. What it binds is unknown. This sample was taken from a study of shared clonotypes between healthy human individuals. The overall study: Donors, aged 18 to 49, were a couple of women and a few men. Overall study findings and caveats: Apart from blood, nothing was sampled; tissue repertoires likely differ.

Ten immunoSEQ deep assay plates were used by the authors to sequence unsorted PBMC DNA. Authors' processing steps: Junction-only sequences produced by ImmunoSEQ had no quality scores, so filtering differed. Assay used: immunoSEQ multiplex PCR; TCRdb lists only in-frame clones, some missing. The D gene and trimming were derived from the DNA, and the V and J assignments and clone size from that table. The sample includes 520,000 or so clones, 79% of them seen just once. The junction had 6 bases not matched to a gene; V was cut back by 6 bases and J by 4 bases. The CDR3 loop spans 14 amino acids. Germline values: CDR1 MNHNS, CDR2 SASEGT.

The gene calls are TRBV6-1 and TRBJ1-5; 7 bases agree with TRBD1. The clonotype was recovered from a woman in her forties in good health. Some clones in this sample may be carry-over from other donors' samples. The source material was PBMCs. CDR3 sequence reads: CASSAGTENQPQHF. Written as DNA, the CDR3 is TGTGCCAGCAGCGCTGGGACAGAGAATCAGCCCCAGCATTTT.